This T cell receptor (beta chain) was identified in a study of cytomegalovirus exposure and HLA in healthy donors. There are 14 residues in the CDR3. The germline CDR1 and CDR2 sequences are MNHEY and SMNVEV (reference sequence). V gave up 3 bases and J gave up 5 bases, with 13 bases separating them. All the people who gave samples were healthy bone marrow donors. 13 Jbeta primers and 60 Vbeta primers were used for the PCR. Assay used: immunoSEQ multiplex PCR; TCRdb lists only in-frame clones, some missing. The sample lists 120,000 or so clones, around 86% occurring once. This clone was observed a single time. What it recognizes is unknown. Regarding the study as a whole: Most likely, a cluster of highly shared sequence variants arose as a sequencing artifact. An assumption of roughly uniform sequencing depth across donors underlay the presence/absence analyses.

Sequenced: PBMCs. This rearrangement joins TRBV27 to TRBJ1-1, with D perhaps matching TRBD1 (5 bases). The receptor comes from a man aged 35 to 55 in good health and CMV-seronegative. CDR3 nucleotide sequence: TGTGCCAGCAGTTTCGGGGGACGTGGGACTGAAGCTTTCTTT. Translation: CASSFGGRGTEAFF.